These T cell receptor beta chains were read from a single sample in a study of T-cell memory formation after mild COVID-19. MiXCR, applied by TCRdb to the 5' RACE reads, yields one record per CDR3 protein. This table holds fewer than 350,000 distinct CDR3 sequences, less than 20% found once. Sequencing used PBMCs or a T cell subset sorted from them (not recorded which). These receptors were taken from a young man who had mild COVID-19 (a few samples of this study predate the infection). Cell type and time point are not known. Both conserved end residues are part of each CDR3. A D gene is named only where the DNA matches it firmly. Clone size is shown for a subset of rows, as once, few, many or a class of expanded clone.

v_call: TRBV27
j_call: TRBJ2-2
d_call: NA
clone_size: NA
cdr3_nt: TGTGCCAGCAGTTTATTAGGAAGTGCCGGGGAGCTGTTTTTT
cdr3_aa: CASSLLGSAGELFF

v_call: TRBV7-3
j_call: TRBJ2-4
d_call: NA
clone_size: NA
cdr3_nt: TGTGCCAGCAGCTCGGAGCGGGCAAACATTCAGTACTTC
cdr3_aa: CASSSERANIQYF

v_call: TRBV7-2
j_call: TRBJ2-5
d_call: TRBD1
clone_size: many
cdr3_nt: TGTGCCAGCAGCTGGAAGGACAGGCCCATCTTC
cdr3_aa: CASSWKDRPIF

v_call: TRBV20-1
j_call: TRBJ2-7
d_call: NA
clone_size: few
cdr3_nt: TGCAGTGCGAAACAGGGACCGTCCCGTTGGAGCTCCTACGAGCAGTACTTC
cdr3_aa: CSAKQGPSRWSSYEQYF

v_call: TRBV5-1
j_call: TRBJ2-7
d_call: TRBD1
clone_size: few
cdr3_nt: TGCGCCAGCAGCTTGACCGGGTATCTCCGTCAGGGGGCTACCTACGAGCAGTACTTC
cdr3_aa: CASSLTGYLRQGATYEQYF

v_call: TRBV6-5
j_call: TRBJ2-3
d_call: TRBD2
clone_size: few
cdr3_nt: TGTGCCAGCCGGGGGGACTCCCTGAGCACAGATACGCAGTATTTT
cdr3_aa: CASRGDSLSTDTQYF

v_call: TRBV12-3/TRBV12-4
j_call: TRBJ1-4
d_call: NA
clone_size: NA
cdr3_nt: TGTGCCAGCAGTTTCCTACTAACTAATGAAAAACTGTTTTTT
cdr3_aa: CASSFLLTNEKLFF

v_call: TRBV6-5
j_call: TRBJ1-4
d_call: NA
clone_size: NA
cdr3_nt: TGTGCCAGCAGCCAAAGACAGGAAGCAACTAATGAAAAACTGTTTTTT
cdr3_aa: CASSQRQEATNEKLFF

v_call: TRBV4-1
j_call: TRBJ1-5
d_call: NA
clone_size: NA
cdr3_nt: TGCGCCAGCAGCCAAGATGGGGGGGTCAATCAGCCCCAGCATTTT
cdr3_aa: CASSQDGGVNQPQHF

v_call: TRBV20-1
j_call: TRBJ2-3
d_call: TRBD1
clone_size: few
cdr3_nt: TGCAGTGCGTCAGGAGACAGGGGGCTCGATACGCAGTATTTT
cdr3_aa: CSASGDRGLDTQYF

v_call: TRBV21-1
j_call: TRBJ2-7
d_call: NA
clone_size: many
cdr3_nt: TGTGCCAGCAGCAACGGGCGTTCCTACGAGCAGTACTTC
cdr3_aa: CASSNGRSYEQYF

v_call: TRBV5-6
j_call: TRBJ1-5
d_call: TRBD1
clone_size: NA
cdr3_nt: TGTGCCAGCAGCTTGGGACAGGGTTTTCAGCCCCAGCATTTT
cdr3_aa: CASSLGQGFQPQHF

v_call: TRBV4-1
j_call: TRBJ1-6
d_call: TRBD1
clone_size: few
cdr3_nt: TGCGCCAGCAGCAGGACAGGGGTATCACCCCTCCACTTT
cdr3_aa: CASSRTGVSPLHF

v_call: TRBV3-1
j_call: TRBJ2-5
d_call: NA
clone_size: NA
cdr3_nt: TGTGCCAGCAGCCGGTCGGGACTCCGTCAAGAGACCCAGTACTTC
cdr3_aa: CASSRSGLRQETQYF

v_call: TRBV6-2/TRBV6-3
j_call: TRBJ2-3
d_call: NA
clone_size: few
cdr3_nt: TGTGCCAGCAGTTATGGGAGTACGCAGTATTTT
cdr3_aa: CASSYGSTQYF

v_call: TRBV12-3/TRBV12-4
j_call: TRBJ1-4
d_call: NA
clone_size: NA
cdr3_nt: TGTGCCAGCAGTGGGGACACTCAAAAGGAAAAACTGTTTTTT
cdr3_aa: CASSGDTQKEKLFF

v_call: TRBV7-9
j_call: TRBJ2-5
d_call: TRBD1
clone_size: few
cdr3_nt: TGTGCCAGCAGCTTTCTGGACAGGGGACTGAAGACCCAGTACTTC
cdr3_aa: CASSFLDRGLKTQYF

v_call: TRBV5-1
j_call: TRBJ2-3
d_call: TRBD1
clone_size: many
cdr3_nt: TGCGCCAGCAGCTTGGAGGGACAGTACACAGATACGCAGTATTTT
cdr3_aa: CASSLEGQYTDTQYF

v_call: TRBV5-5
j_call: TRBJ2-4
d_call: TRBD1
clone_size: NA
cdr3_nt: TGTGCCAGCAACCTCTTAGGGACAGGGGACAACATTCAGTACTTC
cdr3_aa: CASNLLGTGDNIQYF

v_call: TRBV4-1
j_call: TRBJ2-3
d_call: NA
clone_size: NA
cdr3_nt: TGCGCCAGCAGCCAGGGCCTGGGGGGGCGCCCCACAGATACGCAGTATTTT
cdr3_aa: CASSQGLGGRPTDTQYF

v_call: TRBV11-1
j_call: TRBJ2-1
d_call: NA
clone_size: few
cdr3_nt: TGTGCCAGCAGCTCGGGGGGCATGACGGGGGAGCAGTTCTTC
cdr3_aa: CASSSGGMTGEQFF

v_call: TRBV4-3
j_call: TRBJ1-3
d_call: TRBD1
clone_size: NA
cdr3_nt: TGCGCCAGCAGCCAGGGAGGGACAGGAGGAAACACCATATATTTT
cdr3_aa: CASSQGGTGGNTIYF

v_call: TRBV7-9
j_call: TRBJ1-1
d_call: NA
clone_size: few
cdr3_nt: TGTGCCAGCAGCCCGACTAGTTACTGGGGGGAAGCTTTCTTT
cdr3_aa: CASSPTSYWGEAFF

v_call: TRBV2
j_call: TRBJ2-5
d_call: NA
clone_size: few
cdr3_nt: TGTGCCAGCAATTACGGGGGTGAGAGGGAGACCCAGTACTTC
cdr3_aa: CASNYGGERETQYF

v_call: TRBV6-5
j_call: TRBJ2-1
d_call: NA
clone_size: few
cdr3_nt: TGTGCCACTCAGACCTTGAGTGGTCCCGGCTACAATGAGCAGTTCTTC
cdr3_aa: CATQTLSGPGYNEQFF

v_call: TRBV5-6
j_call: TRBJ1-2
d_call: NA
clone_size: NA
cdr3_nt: TGTGCCAGCAGGCAGGGAAACTATGGCTACACCTTC
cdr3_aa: CASRQGNYGYTF

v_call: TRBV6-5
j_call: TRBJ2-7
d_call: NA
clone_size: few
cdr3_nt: TGTGCCAGCAGTTATCAAGGCGGGGTGTACGAGCAGTACTTC
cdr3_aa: CASSYQGGVYEQYF

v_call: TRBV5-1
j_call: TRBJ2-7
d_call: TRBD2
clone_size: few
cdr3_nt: TGCGCCAGCAGCTGGACTAGCGGGGGCGTTAGCTCCTACGAGCAGTACTTC
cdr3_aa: CASSWTSGGVSSYEQYF

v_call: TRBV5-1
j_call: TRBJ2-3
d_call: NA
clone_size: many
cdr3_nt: TGCGCCAGCAGCTTAGGAGGGCAGGATACGCAGTATTTT
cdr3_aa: CASSLGGQDTQYF

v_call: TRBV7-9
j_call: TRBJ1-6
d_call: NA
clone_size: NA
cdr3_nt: TGTGCCAGCAGCTTGGCGGGGGAGTATTCACCCCTCCACTTT
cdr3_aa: CASSLAGEYSPLHF

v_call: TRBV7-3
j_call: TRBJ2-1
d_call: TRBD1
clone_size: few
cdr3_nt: TGTGCCAGCAGCGAGGGACAGGCCGGCAATGAGCAGTTCTTC
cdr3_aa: CASSEGQAGNEQFF

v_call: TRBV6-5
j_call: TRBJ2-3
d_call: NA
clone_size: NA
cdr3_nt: TGTGCCAGCAGTTACCATAATGTAGGGGCACCAGATACGCAGTATTTT
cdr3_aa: CASSYHNVGAPDTQYF

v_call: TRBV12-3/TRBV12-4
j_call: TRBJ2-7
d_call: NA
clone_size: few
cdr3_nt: TGTGCCAGCAGCGCCGGGGCTTACGAGCAGTACTTC
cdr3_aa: CASSAGAYEQYF

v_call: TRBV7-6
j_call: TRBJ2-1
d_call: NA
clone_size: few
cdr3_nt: TGTGCCAGCAGCTTAGGCCGGGGCAGGGATGAGCAGTTCTTC
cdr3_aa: CASSLGRGRDEQFF

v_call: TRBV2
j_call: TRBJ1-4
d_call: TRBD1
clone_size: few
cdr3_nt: TGTGCCAGCAGTCCGCGGGACAGGGAGAATGAAAAACTGTTTTTT
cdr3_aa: CASSPRDRENEKLFF

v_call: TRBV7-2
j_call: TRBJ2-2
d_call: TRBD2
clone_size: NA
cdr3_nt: TGTGCCAGCAGCCCTGAGGGGAGCGGGGGGGCAAGCGGGGAGCTGTTTTTT
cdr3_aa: CASSPEGSGGASGELFF

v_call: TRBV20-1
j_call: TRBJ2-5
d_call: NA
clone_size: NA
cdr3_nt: TGCAGTGCTAGAGGAATAGGGACTCCGTACGGGGAAGAGACCCAGTACTTC
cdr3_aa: CSARGIGTPYGEETQYF

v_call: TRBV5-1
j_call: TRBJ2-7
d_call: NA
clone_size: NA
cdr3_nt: TGCGCCAGCAGGCAGGCGATGACGGAGGACGGCGAGCAGTACTTC
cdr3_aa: CASRQAMTEDGEQYF

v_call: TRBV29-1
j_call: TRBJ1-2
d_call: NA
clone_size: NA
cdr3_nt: TGCAGCGCCAAAGGCGAGGGCAACGGTGGCTACACCTTC
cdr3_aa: CSAKGEGNGGYTF

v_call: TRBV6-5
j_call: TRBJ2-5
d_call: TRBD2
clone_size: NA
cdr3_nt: TGTGCCAGCAGGTCTGGACTAGCCCGGGAGACCCAGTACTTC
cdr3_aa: CASRSGLARETQYF

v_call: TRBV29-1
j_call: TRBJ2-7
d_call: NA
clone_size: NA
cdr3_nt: TGCAGCGTTCAAACAAATTTTGGCCAGGGGCCCTACGAGCAGTACTTC
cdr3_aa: CSVQTNFGQGPYEQYF

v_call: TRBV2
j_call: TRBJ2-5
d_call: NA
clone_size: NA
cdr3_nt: TGTGCCAGCAGTTACTCACTAACAGGACAAGAGACCCAGTACTTC
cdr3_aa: CASSYSLTGQETQYF